This T cell receptor (beta chain) was captured in a study of T-cell reconstitution after alpha-beta-depleted transplantation in children. TCRbeta library preparation incorporated unique molecular identifiers. TCRdb analysed the PCR reads with MiXCR anew, one entry per CDR3 protein. The profile covers 250,000 to 300,000 distinct CDR3 sequences, with around 10% appearing a single time and approximately 7% taken by the ten largest. This clonotype was counted at least ten times. From germline, CDR1 is SEHNR and CDR2 FQNEAQ (reference sequence). The length of the CDR3 is 14 residues. Deletions cut 2 bases from V and 2 bases from J, with 10 bases between.

Here the sequenced sample was PBMCs, taken before TCRalphabeta/CD19-depleted stem cell transplant. The chain couples TRBV7-9 to TRBJ2-7, with D perhaps matching TRBD1 (5 bases). This clonotype was obtained from a boy under two years old with acute myeloid leukemia, due to receive a stem cell transplant. DNA for the CDR3: TGTGCCAGCAGCTTAAATGTGGGGCCCTACGAGCAGTACTTC. It codes for CASSLNVGPYEQYF.